This is a list of T cell receptor beta chains from one sample in a study of CD8 T cells in ankylosing spondylitis. One entry per CDR3 protein, called by TCRdb with MiXCR from the 5' RACE reads. This table has hundreds of thousands of distinct CDR3 sequences, 20% to 30% appearing once. The material sequenced was blood, either unsorted or a sorted T cell fraction (not recorded which). Receptors were obtained from a male donor with ankylosing spondylitis. Both conserved end residues are part of each CDR3. A D gene is named only where the DNA matches it firmly. Clone size is not always given. Where it is, it says once, few, many or a class for expanded clones.

V gene	J gene	clone size	D gene	CDR3 protein	CDR3 DNA
TRBV6-5	TRBJ1-2	.	.	CASSYSATSYGYTF	TGTGCCAGCAGTTACTCCGCCACTAGCTATGGCTACACCTTC
TRBV5-1	TRBJ1-1	few	.	CASSVWGTWENTEAFF	TGCGCCAGCAGCGTCTGGGGGACATGGGAGAACACTGAAGCTTTCTTT
TRBV6-5	TRBJ1-4	few	TRBD1	CASSFQTGGREKLFF	TGTGCCAGCAGTTTCCAGACAGGGGGGCGAGAAAAACTGTTTTTT
TRBV6-5	TRBJ1-1	.	TRBD1	CASSYGPGQGNTEAFF	TGTGCCAGCAGTTACGGACCTGGACAGGGTAACACTGAAGCTTTCTTT
TRBV12-3/TRBV12-4	TRBJ1-2	.	TRBD1	CASSPAGGYYGYTF	TGTGCCAGCAGTCCGGCAGGGGGCTACTATGGCTACACCTTC
TRBV20-1	TRBJ2-1	few	TRBD2	CSAPSGTSGRNEQFF	TGCAGTGCTCCGAGCGGGACTAGCGGGAGGAATGAGCAGTTCTTC
TRBV7-8	TRBJ2-2	few	TRBD2	CASSLVVAGDVGELFF	TGTGCCAGCAGCTTAGTTGTAGCGGGAGACGTCGGGGAGCTGTTTTTT
TRBV20-1	TRBJ2-3	few	.	CSAREGSRADTQYF	TGCAGTGCTAGAGAGGGGAGTAGGGCAGATACGCAGTATTTT
TRBV11-3	TRBJ2-1	few	TRBD1	CASSLGQDYNEQFF	TGTGCCAGCAGCTTGGGACAGGATTACAATGAGCAGTTCTTC
TRBV20-1	TRBJ2-1	.	TRBD1	CSAYTGGYNEQFF	TGCAGTGCTTACACAGGGGGGTACAATGAGCAGTTCTTC
TRBV20-1	TRBJ2-3	few	.	CSASSGPSTDTQYF	TGCAGTGCTAGTAGCGGACCCAGCACAGATACGCAGTATTTT
TRBV30	TRBJ2-7	.	.	CAWSVGASYEQYF	TGTGCCTGGAGTGTAGGCGCGTCCTACGAGCAGTACTTC
TRBV29-1	TRBJ2-1	.	.	CSVEDRRKNPEQFF	TGCAGCGTTGAAGATCGGCGTAAGAACCCCGAGCAGTTCTTC
TRBV5-6	TRBJ1-3	.	.	CASTPSARGNTIYF	TGTGCCAGCACCCCTTCGGCGAGAGGAAACACCATATATTTT
TRBV30	TRBJ1-3	.	.	CAHRVSAGNTIYF	TGTGCCCACAGGGTATCCGCTGGAAACACCATATATTTT
TRBV2	TRBJ1-5	.	.	CASRETKSNQPQHF	TGTGCCAGCAGGGAGACTAAAAGCAATCAGCCCCAGCATTTT
TRBV20-1	TRBJ1-4	few	.	CSASSSGVHNEKLFF	TGCAGTGCTAGTTCTTCCGGGGTTCATAATGAAAAACTGTTTTTT
TRBV5-6	TRBJ2-1	.	.	CASSPDSYNEQFF	TGTGCCAGCAGCCCCGACAGTTACAATGAGCAGTTCTTC
TRBV11-2	TRBJ2-1	.	.	CASSLLVGVSSYNEQFF	TGTGCCAGCAGCTTATTGGTTGGCGTAAGCTCCTACAATGAGCAGTTCTTC
TRBV5-1	TRBJ2-3	.	.	CASSLPLASDTQYF	TGCGCCAGCAGCTTGCCCCTAGCCTCAGATACGCAGTATTTT
TRBV5-1	TRBJ2-5	.	.	CASSFGGAVQETQYF	TGCGCCAGCAGCTTCGGCGGGGCGGTCCAAGAGACCCAGTACTTC
TRBV5-1	TRBJ1-4	few	.	CASSLGLATNEKLFF	TGCGCCAGCAGCTTGGGTCTTGCAACTAATGAAAAACTGTTTTTT
TRBV7-9	TRBJ2-6	few	.	CASNTGMGAGANVLTF	TGTGCCAGCAACACCGGAATGGGGGCTGGGGCCAACGTCCTGACTTTC
TRBV24-1	TRBJ2-5	few	.	CATRDSGETQYF	TGTGCCACCAGGGACTCGGGGGAGACCCAGTACTTC
TRBV5-1	TRBJ2-1	few	.	CASSSQLGSSTHSEF	TGCGCCAGCAGCTCCCAACTCGGGAGTTCTACACACTCGGAGTTC
TRBV5-1	TRBJ2-2	.	.	CASTTFGGTGVTGELFF	TGCGCCAGCACCACCTTCGGAGGGACGGGGGTCACCGGGGAGCTGTTTTTT
TRBV7-8	TRBJ1-5	few	.	CASSFSIGQPQHF	TGTGCCAGCAGCTTCTCTATCGGCCAGCCCCAGCATTTT
TRBV12-3/TRBV12-4	TRBJ1-5	.	.	CASRPGEQPQHF	TGTGCCAGCAGACCAGGGGAACAGCCCCAGCATTTT
TRBV20-1	TRBJ1-2	.	.	CSATSNYGYTF	TGCAGTGCTACTTCGAACTATGGCTACACCTTC
TRBV10-2	TRBJ2-3	few	.	CASSALWDTQYF	TGCGCCAGCAGCGCGTTATGGGATACGCAGTATTTT
TRBV12-3/TRBV12-4	TRBJ1-6	.	.	CASSLSNNYNSPLHF	TGTGCCAGCAGTTTAAGCAACAACTATAATTCACCCCTCCACTTT
TRBV10-3	TRBJ2-1	few	TRBD2	CAISGSGGGPSNEQFF	TGTGCCATCAGTGGGTCGGGGGGAGGGCCATCCAATGAGCAGTTCTTC
TRBV7-2	TRBJ2-5	few	.	CASSLEVTGSETQYF	TGTGCCAGCAGCTTAGAGGTGACGGGTTCCGAGACCCAGTACTTC
TRBV4-1	TRBJ2-5	few	.	CASSHPWDSAETQYF	TGCGCCAGCAGCCACCCCTGGGACTCGGCGGAGACCCAGTACTTC
TRBV6-2/TRBV6-3	TRBJ1-2	few	.	CASSPWGYGYTF	TGTGCCAGCAGTCCGTGGGGCTATGGCTACACCTTC
TRBV19	TRBJ1-1	few	.	CASSPGHSVTFF	TGTGCCAGTAGTCCAGGCCATAGCGTAACTTTCTTT
TRBV20-1	TRBJ2-7	many	TRBD2	CSATGTSGRSWQYF	TGCAGTGCTACCGGGACTAGCGGGAGGAGTTGGCAGTACTTC
TRBV4-1	TRBJ2-2	.	.	CASSQEIFPPNTGELFF	TGCGCCAGCAGCCAAGAGATATTCCCCCCGAACACCGGGGAGCTGTTTTTT
TRBV28	TRBJ2-3	few	TRBD2	CASSFHGTSGFSTDTQYF	TGTGCCAGCAGTTTTCATGGGACTAGCGGATTTAGCACAGATACGCAGTATTTT
TRBV7-9	TRBJ2-1	.	.	CASSWGGGASSYNEQFF	TGTGCCAGCAGCTGGGGTGGAGGGGCGAGCTCCTACAATGAGCAGTTCTTC
TRBV7-2	TRBJ1-2	many	.	CASSPEGVYGYTF	TGTGCCAGCAGCCCCGAAGGGGTTTATGGCTACACCTTC
TRBV5-5	TRBJ2-5	many	.	CASSLGISVMRETQYF	TGTGCCAGCAGCTTGGGGATTAGCGTCATGCGGGAGACCCAGTACTTC
TRBV11-3	TRBJ2-3	.	.	CASTPGLRLTDTQYF	TGTGCCAGCACCCCAGGACTGCGCCTCACAGATACGCAGTATTTT
TRBV2	TRBJ1-5	few	.	CASSRQVSNQPQHF	TGTGCCAGCAGTCGACAGGTTAGCAATCAGCCCCAGCATTTT
TRBV7-9	TRBJ2-1	.	TRBD1	CAAGTGLIF	TGTGCCGCCGGGACAGGCCTTATCTTC
TRBV20-1	TRBJ1-3	.	.	CSARRGGSGNTIYF	TGCAGTGCTAGGAGGGGAGGCTCTGGAAACACCATATATTTT
TRBV2	TRBJ2-1	many	.	CAVQGDLANEQFF	TGTGCCGTACAGGGTGACTTGGCCAATGAGCAGTTCTTC
TRBV11-2	TRBJ1-2	.	TRBD1	CASSVGQGRAGYTF	TGTGCCAGCAGCGTCGGACAGGGGCGTGCTGGCTACACCTTC
TRBV20-1	TRBJ1-5	few	.	CSARGGGYSNQPQHF	TGCAGTGCTAGGGGGGGTGGTTATAGCAATCAGCCCCAGCATTTT
TRBV11-3	TRBJ2-1	.	TRBD2	CASSTGVAGPYNEQFF	TGTGCCAGCAGCACCGGGGTAGCGGGGCCCTACAATGAGCAGTTCTTC
TRBV4-2	TRBJ2-3	.	.	CASSQEGPGTDTQYF	TGTGCCAGCAGCCAAGAAGGGCCGGGGACAGATACGCAGTATTTT
TRBV6-2/TRBV6-3	TRBJ2-7	.	TRBD2	CASSSGLAGVEQYF	TGTGCCAGCAGTTCGGGACTAGCGGGAGTCGAGCAGTACTTC